The next 31 T cell receptor beta chains were all read from a single sample in a study of blood T cell repertoires in COVID-19. The method was immunoSEQ multiplex PCR; TCRdb's version includes in-frame clones alone and lacks a portion of them. In the table there are roughly 300,000 clones, around 85% of which are singletons. Sequencing input: PBMCs or T cells enriched from blood (not recorded which). These receptors came from a woman in her thirties or forties with acute COVID-19.

This clone showed up just a few times. CDR3 protein: CASSQDPGVEQYF. In DNA form, the CDR3 reads TGCGCCAGCAGCCAAGATCCGGGGGTCGAGCAGTACTTC. The chain links TRBV4-3 to TRBJ2-7, with D possibly matching TRBD2 (6 bases). Trimming took 0 bases from V and 6 from J, leaving 9 bases between them. This CDR3 contains 13 residues. CDR1 and CDR2 (germline): LGHNA, YSLEER.

The genes are TRBV19 and TRBJ1-1, with a tentative D call TRBD1 (5 bases). The germline CDR1 and CDR2 sequences are LNHDA and SQIVND (reference sequence). V was pared by 5 bases and J by 0 bases, with 13 bases between. CDR3 length: 15 amino acids. CDR3: CASSAGGLMNTEAFF. The CDR3 DNA reads as TGTGCCAGTAGTGCGGGGGGACTAATGAACACTGAAGCTTTCTTT. The full variable domain, completed using reference TRBV19 and TRBJ1-1, is DGGITQSPKYLFRKEGQNVTLSCEQNLNHDAMYWYRQDPGQGLRLIYYSQIVNDFQKGDIAEGYSVSREKKESFPLTVTSAQKNPTAFYLCASSAGGLMNTEAFFGQGTRLTVV.

The V call is TRBV18, the J call TRBJ2-7; TRBD2 might be the D (6 bases). Germline values: CDR1 KGHSH, CDR2 LQKENI. V was pared by 3 bases and J by 1 base, with 10 bases between. The CDR3 is made up of 14 amino acids. The CDR3 loop is CASSPGTASYEQYF. CDR3 nucleotide sequence: TGTGCCAGCTCACCCGGGACTGCGTCCTACGAGCAGTACTTC.

The J gene is TRBJ1-1, the V gene TRBV27, with no clear D. The CDR3 consists of 14 residues. Trimming took off 6 bases at V and 6 bases at J, with 17 bases between the two ends. Germline CDR1 is MNHEY and CDR2 is SMNVEV (reference sequence). Here the CDR3 reads CASRNSGVPAEAFF. CDR3 bases: TGTGCCAGCAGAAATAGCGGGGTGCCGGCTGAAGCTTTCTTT.

V usage is TRBV5-1 and J usage is TRBJ1-2, with D tentatively TRBD1 (5 bases). Trimming took off 0 bases at V and 2 bases at J, with 11 bases between the two ends. Per germline, CDR1 SGHRS and CDR2 YFSETQ. The CDR3 has 15 residues. CDR3 region: CASSLVGEPNYGYTF. In nucleotides, the CDR3 is TGCGCCAGCAGCTTGGTAGGGGAACCCAACTATGGCTACACCTTC.

The CDR3: CAIGQRGTNSPLHF. Here the CDR3 DNA reads TGTGCCATCGGACAGCGAGGAACGAATTCACCCCTCCACTTT. The chain uses TRBV10-3 and TRBJ1-6; the D gene is possibly TRBD1 (6 bases). There are 14 residues in the CDR3. The V end was cut by 8 bases, the J end by 7 bases, with 15 bases between. Germline CDR1 reads ENHRY; CDR2 reads SYGVKD.

The genes are TRBV6-2 or TRBV6-3 and TRBJ1-1, with D perhaps TRBD1 (6 bases). V was clipped by 2 bases and J by 6 bases, with 16 bases between them. Germline lookup yields CDR1 MNHEY and CDR2 SVGEGT. This CDR3 comprises 15 residues. The CDR3 DNA follows: TGTGCCAGCAGTTACCCCGTTGCGGGGGCGGCTGAAGCTTTCTTT. Its protein product is CASSYPVAGAAEAFF.

The chain recombines TRBV6-2 or TRBV6-3 with TRBJ1-2; D is undetermined. Germline CDR1 MNHEY, CDR2 SVGEGT. This CDR3 spans 13 amino acids. Trimming left V 2 bases short and J 4 bases short, with 8 bases between. The chain's CDR3 is CASSYAAPYGYTF. Written as DNA, the CDR3 is TGTGCCAGCAGTTACGCAGCGCCCTATGGCTACACCTTC.

This chain connects TRBV18 to TRBJ2-3; TRBD1 is a possible D gene (6 bases). The germline V gene has CDR1 KGHSH and CDR2 LQKENI. The V and J ends lost 3 bases and 3 bases respectively, with 10 bases between them. This CDR3 is built from 14 residues. DNA for the CDR3: TGTGCCAGCTCACCTTCAACAGGGACAGATACGCAGTATTTT. Its protein is CASSPSTGTDTQYF.

CDR3 nucleotides: TGCAGTGCGAGTACGGGACAAACCTACAATGAGCAGTTCTTC. Protein: CSASTGQTYNEQFF. The chain carries TRBV20-1 and TRBJ2-1; possibly TRBD1 for D (6 bases). Germline CDR1 DFQATT, CDR2 SNEGSKA (reference sequence). The ends were cut back, 6 bases at V and 2 bases at J, with 14 bases in the middle. This CDR3 comprises 14 residues.

The rearrangement uses TRBV5-1 and TRBJ2-1, with 8 nucleotides matching TRBD1. Unmatched junction bases numbered 1, after V lost 2 bases and J lost 12 bases. The V gene's germline CDR1 is SGHRS and CDR2 YFSETQ. The CDR3 covers 11 residues. CDR3 nucleotide sequence: TGCGCCAGCAGCTTTACAGGGGGGCAGTTCTTC. Translation: CASSFTGGQFF.

This chain connects TRBV23-1 to TRBJ1-6; 11 positions match TRBD1. TRBV23-1 is assigned to the ORF class and has an uncertain function. The ends lost 3 bases at V and 6 bases at J; junction bases unmatched: 7. This CDR3 is built from 17 residues. The CDR3 loop reads CASSQAGQGASNSPLHF. CDR3 bases: TGCGCCAGCAGTCAGGCCGGACAGGGGGCCTCTAATTCACCCCTCCACTTT.

The genes are TRBV29-1 and TRBJ2-3; TRBD2 aligns across 8 bases. V lost 6 bases and J lost 1; bases outside the gene matches: 3. CDR1 is SQVTM and CDR2 is ANQGSEA in the germline V gene. This CDR3 has 13 amino acids. As DNA, the CDR3 is TGCAGCGTGAGAGCGGGGGGCACAGATACGCAGTATTTT. Residues: CSVRAGGTDTQYF.

This clone appeared a few times. The chain recombines TRBV4-1 with TRBJ2-3, with 8 bases identical to TRBD2. This CDR3 spans 16 amino acids. In germline, CDR1 is MGHRA, CDR2 YSYEKL. The V segment lost 3 bases and the J segment 5 bases; nucleotides outside the gene matches: 10. The CDR3 loop is CASSQTSALKGDTQYF. In DNA, the CDR3 is TGCGCCAGCAGCCAGACTAGCGCCCTAAAGGGAGATACGCAGTATTTT.

The V call is TRBV6-5, the J call TRBJ1-1; weak D call: TRBD1 (5 bases). V dropped 8 bases and J dropped 5 bases, with 18 bases sitting between them. This CDR3 has 14 amino acids. Per the germline V gene, CDR1 is MNHEY and CDR2 is SVGAGI. As DNA, the CDR3 is TGTGCCAGCTCAATGGCGGCAGGGATGACTGAAGCTTTCTTT. Encoded protein: CASSMAAGMTEAFF.

This rearrangement joins TRBV4-3 to TRBJ1-4; D call uncertain. V gave up 5 bases and J gave up 0 bases, with 16 bases separating them. Germline loops: CDR1 LGHNA, CDR2 YSLEER. This CDR3 is built from 17 residues. CDR3 DNA: TGCGCCAGCAGCTCTAGAGATATAGTTGCAACTAATGAAAAACTGTTTTTT. Amino acids: CASSSRDIVATNEKLFF.

DNA for the CDR3: TGTGCCAGTCACGAACGGAGCCTCAATCAGCCCCAGCATTTT. Translating gives CASHERSLNQPQHF. The rearrangement links TRBV19 to TRBJ1-5; D not resolved. This CDR3 has 14 residues. Germline V lookup: CDR1 LNHDA, CDR2 SQIVND (reference sequence). Trimming pared 8 bases from V and 3 bases from J, leaving 14 bases between. Full variable domain (outside the CDR3, taken from reference TRBV19 and TRBJ1-5): DGGITQSPKYLFRKEGQNVTLSCEQNLNHDAMYWYRQDPGQGLRLIYYSQIVNDFQKGDIAEGYSVSREKKESFPLTVTSAQKNPTAFYLCASHERSLNQPQHFGDGTRLSIL.

This clone showed up just once. This rearrangement joins TRBV19 to TRBJ1-3; D is unclear. CDR1 LNHDA and CDR2 SQIVND come from the germline V gene (reference sequence). The CDR3 extends over 14 amino acids. V was clipped by 3 bases and J by 3 bases, with 9 bases between them. The CDR3 DNA is TGTGCCAGTAGTATTCACCGGGATGGAAACACCATATATTTT. Translated: CASSIHRDGNTIYF.

V and J are TRBV29-1 and TRBJ1-2, with unresolved D. V shed 5 bases and J shed 5 bases, with 15 bases lying between them. CDR3 length: 13 residues. Germline V gene sequence: CDR1 SQVTM, CDR2 ANQGSEA. CDR3 region: CSVTAWSQYGYTF. CDR3 nucleotide sequence: TGCAGCGTTACGGCATGGAGCCAATATGGCTACACCTTC.

The V call is TRBV5-4, the J call TRBJ2-7, with D maybe TRBD1 (6 bases). CDR3 length: 15 amino acids. Per the germline V gene, CDR1 is SGHNT and CDR2 is YYREEE (reference sequence). V was trimmed by 4 bases and J by 0 bases, leaving 14 bases between them. The CDR3 spells CASSPQGSGSYEQYF. The CDR3 region has the DNA TGTGCCAGCAGCCCACAGGGAAGTGGCTCCTACGAGCAGTACTTC.

The sample holds a few counts of this clone. The chain uses TRBV5-4 and TRBJ1-2; possibly TRBD1 for D (6 bases). Per germline, CDR1 SGHNT and CDR2 YYREEE (reference sequence). This CDR3 has 12 amino acids. V was trimmed by 6 bases and J by 4 bases, leaving 10 bases between them. CDR3: CASKFRGYGYTF. The CDR3 DNA is TGTGCCAGCAAATTCAGGGGCTATGGCTACACCTTC.

The chain uses TRBV6-5 and TRBJ1-2, with a possible D match to TRBD1 (5 bases). V shed 3 bases and J shed 6 bases, with 20 bases lying between them. Germline V CDR1 and CDR2: MNHEY, SVGAGI. This CDR3 is 16 amino acids long. The CDR3 coding sequence is TGTGCCAGCAGTTATACCCTAACAGGTTTCGGCGATGGCTACACCTTC. It translates to CASSYTLTGFGDGYTF.

The chain employs TRBV11-2 and TRBJ2-5; 13 nucleotides match TRBD2. V lost 3 bases, J lost 5 bases, and 3 bases stayed unmatched. The CDR3 sequence is 15 residues long. CDR1 SGHAT and CDR2 FQNNGV come from the germline V gene. The CDR3 region has the DNA TGTGCCAGCAGCTTTGGGACTAGCGGGACTGAGACCCAGTACTTC. It specifies CASSFGTSGTETQYF.

The chain joins TRBV7-3 to TRBJ2-3; 7 positions match TRBD2. Germline V lookup: CDR1 SGHTA, CDR2 FQGTGA. There are 14 residues in the CDR3. J lost 4 bases, V lost 7 bases, and 8 bases had no gene match. The CDR3 spells CASTSGALADTQYF. The DNA for the CDR3 is TGTGCCAGCACTAGCGGAGCTCTTGCAGATACGCAGTATTTT.

The chain is built from TRBV11-2 and TRBJ1-6; maybe TRBD1 (6 bases). The V end lost 2 bases, the J end lost 10 bases, and 12 bases lay between the germline ends. This CDR3 has 14 residues. Germline assignment: CDR1 SGHAT and CDR2 FQNNGV. The CDR3 loop is CASSLPRGRSPLHF. The DNA of the CDR3 is TGTGCCAGCAGCTTACCCAGGGGTCGATCACCCCTCCACTTT.

The chain links TRBV6-5 to TRBJ2-7; 7 bases are a match to TRBD2. The germline V gene has CDR1 MNHEY and CDR2 SVGAGI. The CDR3 contains 14 residues. The ends lost 6 bases at V and 5 bases at J; junction bases unmatched: 10. The CDR3 here is CASRDSGGLDEQYF. The CDR3 coding sequence is TGTGCCAGCAGGGATAGCGGAGGACTAGACGAGCAGTACTTC.

This sequence joins TRBV9 and TRBJ1-1; 7 positions agree with TRBD1. CDR1 is SGDLS and CDR2 is YYNGEE in the germline V gene. The CDR3 spans 14 residues. The trim removed 0 bases at V and 4 bases at J, leaving 3 bases unmatched. This chain's CDR3 is CASSVEGAGTEAFF. In DNA form, the CDR3 reads TGTGCCAGCAGCGTAGAGGGGGCGGGCACTGAAGCTTTCTTT.

This clone was detected a few times. The rearrangement joins TRBV5-1 to TRBJ1-1, with D hard to call. CDR1 SGHRS and CDR2 YFSETQ come from the germline V gene. The CDR3 spans 12 residues. Trimming pared 5 bases from V and 1 base from J, leaving 6 bases between. The CDR3: CASRQQNTEAFF. The CDR3 nucleotides read TGCGCCAGCAGACAGCAGAACACTGAAGCTTTCTTT.

The chain is built from TRBV5-4 and TRBJ2-1; possible D gene TRBD1, 5 bases. V was pared by 0 bases and J by 11 bases, with 12 bases between. The CDR3 has 13 amino acids. CDR1 is SGHNT, CDR2 YYREEE, per germline (reference sequence). The CDR3 region is CASSLVGVAQQFF. CDR3 bases: TGTGCCAGCAGCTTGGTAGGGGTTGCCCAGCAGTTCTTC.

J is TRBJ1-3 and V is TRBV7-9, with 8 bases identical to TRBD1. The junction had 8 bases not matched to a gene; V was cut back by 1 base and J by 0 bases. CDR1 is SEHNR and CDR2 is FQNEAQ in the germline V gene (reference sequence). The length of the CDR3 is 18 residues. CDR3 DNA sequence: TGTGCCAGCAGCTTAGTTGCGGTGCAGGGGGCCTCTGGAAACACCATATATTTT. Amino acids: CASSLVAVQGASGNTIYF.

The CDR3 sequence: CASSDRDSNQPQHF. CDR3 DNA sequence: TGTGCCAGCAGTGACAGGGATAGCAATCAGCCCCAGCATTTT. V usage is TRBV6-2 or TRBV6-3 and J usage is TRBJ1-5, with 7 bases that match TRBD1. Germline trimming cut 5 bases from V and 0 bases from J; bases unmatched to any gene: 1. In germline, CDR1 is MNHEY, CDR2 SVGEGT. This CDR3 spans 14 amino acids.